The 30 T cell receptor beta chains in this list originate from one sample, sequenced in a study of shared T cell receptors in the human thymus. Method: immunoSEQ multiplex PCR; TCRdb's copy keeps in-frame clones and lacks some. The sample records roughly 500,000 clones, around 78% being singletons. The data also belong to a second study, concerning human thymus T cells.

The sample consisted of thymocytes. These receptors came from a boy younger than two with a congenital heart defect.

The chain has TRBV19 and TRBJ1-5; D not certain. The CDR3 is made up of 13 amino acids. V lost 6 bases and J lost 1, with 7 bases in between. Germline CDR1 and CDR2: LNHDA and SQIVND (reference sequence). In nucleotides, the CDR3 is TGTGCCAGTAGCACGAGCAGCAATCAGCCCCAGCATTTT. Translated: CASSTSSNQPQHF. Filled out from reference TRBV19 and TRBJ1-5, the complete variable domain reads DGGITQSPKYLFRKEGQNVTLSCEQNLNHDAMYWYRQDPGQGLRLIYYSQIVNDFQKGDIAEGYSVSREKKESFPLTVTSAQKNPTAFYLCASSTSSNQPQHFGDGTRLSIL.

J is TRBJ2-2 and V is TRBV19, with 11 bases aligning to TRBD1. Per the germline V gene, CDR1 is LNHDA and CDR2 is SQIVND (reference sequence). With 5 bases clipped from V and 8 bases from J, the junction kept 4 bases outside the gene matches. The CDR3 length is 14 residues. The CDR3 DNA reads TGTGCCAGTAGTTCCGGACAGGGGGCGGGGGAGCTGTTTTTT. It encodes CASSSGQGAGELFF.

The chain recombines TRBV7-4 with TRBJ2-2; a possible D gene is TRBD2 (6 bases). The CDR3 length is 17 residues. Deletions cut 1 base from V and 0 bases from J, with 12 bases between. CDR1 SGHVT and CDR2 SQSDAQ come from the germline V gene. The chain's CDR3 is CASSLDSRESNTGELFF. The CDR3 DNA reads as TGTGCCAGCAGCTTAGACTCGCGGGAATCGAACACCGGGGAGCTGTTTTTT.

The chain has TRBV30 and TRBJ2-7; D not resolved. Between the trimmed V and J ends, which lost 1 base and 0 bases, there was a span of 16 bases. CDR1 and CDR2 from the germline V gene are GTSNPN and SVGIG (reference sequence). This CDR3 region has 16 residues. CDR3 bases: TGTGCCTGGAGTGAAACAACAGCTCATAACTCCTACGAGCAGTACTTC. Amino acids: CAWSETTAHNSYEQYF.

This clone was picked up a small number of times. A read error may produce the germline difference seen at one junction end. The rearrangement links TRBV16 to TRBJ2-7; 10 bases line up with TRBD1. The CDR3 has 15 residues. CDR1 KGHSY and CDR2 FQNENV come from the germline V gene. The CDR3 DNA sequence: TGTGCCAGCAACCAAAAGGGGGACAGGGGATACGAGCAGTACTTC. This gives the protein CASNQKGDRGYEQYF.

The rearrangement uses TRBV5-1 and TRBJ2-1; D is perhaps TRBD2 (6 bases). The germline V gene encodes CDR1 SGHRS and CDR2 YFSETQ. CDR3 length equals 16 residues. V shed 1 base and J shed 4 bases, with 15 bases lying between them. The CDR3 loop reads CASSLLVETRYNEQFF. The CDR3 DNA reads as TGCGCCAGCAGCTTGTTAGTCGAGACTAGATACAATGAGCAGTTCTTC.

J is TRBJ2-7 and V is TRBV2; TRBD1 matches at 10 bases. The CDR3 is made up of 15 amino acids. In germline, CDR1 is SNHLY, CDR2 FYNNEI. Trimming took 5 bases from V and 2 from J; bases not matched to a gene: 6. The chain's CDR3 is CASSLRQGAAYEQYF. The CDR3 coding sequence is TGTGCCAGCAGTCTTCGACAGGGGGCTGCCTACGAGCAGTACTTC.

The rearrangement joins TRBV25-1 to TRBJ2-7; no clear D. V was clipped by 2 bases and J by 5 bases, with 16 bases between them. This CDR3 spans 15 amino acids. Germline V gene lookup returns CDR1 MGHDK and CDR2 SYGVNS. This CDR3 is CASSEHGPRPNEQYF. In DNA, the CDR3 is TGTGCCAGCAGTGAACATGGCCCCCGCCCCAACGAGCAGTACTTC.

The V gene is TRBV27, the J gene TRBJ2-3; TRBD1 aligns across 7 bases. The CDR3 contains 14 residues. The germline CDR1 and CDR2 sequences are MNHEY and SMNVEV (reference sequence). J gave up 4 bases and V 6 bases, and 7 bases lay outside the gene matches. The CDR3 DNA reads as TGTGCCAGCAGGAGACAGGGAAGGGCAGATACGCAGTATTTT. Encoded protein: CASRRQGRADTQYF.

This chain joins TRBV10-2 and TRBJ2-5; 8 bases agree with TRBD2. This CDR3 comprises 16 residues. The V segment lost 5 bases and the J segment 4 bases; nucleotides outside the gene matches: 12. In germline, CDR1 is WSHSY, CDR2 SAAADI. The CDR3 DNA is TGCGCCAGCAGTCTTCCGGGACTAGGATCTGGAGAGACCCAGTACTTC. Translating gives CASSLPGLGSGETQYF.

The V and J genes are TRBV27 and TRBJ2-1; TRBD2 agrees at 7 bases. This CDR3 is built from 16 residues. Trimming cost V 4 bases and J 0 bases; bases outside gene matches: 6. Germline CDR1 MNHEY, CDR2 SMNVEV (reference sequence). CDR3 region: CASSSGGGSSYNEQFF. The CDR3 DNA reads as TGTGCCAGCAGTTCGGGCGGGGGTAGCTCCTACAATGAGCAGTTCTTC.

The CDR3 loop is CASSLNPDRVEGYTF. The CDR3 nucleotides read TGTGCCAGCAGCTTAAACCCGGACAGGGTGGAAGGCTACACCTTC. J is TRBJ1-2 and V is TRBV7-3; 8 bases match TRBD1. Trimming took 1 base from V and 8 from J; bases not matched to a gene: 9. The CDR3 loop spans 15 amino acids. Germline V gene data show CDR1 as SGHTA and CDR2 as FQGTGA. Complete variable domain (other parts from reference TRBV7-3 and TRBJ1-2): GAGVSQTPSNKVTEKGKYVELRCDPISGHTALYWYRQSLGQGPEFLIYFQGTGAADDSGLPNDRFFAVRPEGSVSTLKIQRTERGDSAVYLCASSLNPDRVEGYTFGSGTRLTVV.

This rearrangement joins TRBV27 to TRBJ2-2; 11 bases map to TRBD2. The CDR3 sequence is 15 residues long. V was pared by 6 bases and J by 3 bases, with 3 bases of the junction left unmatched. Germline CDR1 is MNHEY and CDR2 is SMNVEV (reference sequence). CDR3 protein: CASRISGRDTGELFF. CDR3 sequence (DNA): TGTGCCAGCAGAATTAGCGGGAGGGACACCGGGGAGCTGTTTTTT.

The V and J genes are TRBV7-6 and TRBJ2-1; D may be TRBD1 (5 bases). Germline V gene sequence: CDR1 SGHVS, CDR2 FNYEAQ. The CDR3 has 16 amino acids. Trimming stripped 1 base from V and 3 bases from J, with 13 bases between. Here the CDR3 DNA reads TGTGCCAGCAGCTTAGGGGGCCCCCCGGGCTACAATGAGCAGTTCTTC. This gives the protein CASSLGGPPGYNEQFF.

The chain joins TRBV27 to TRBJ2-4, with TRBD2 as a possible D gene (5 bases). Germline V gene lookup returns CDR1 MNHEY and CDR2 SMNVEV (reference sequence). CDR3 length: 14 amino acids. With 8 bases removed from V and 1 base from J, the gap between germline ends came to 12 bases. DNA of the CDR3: TGTGCCAGCCGCACTAGATGGGCCAAAAACATTCAGTACTTC. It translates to CASRTRWAKNIQYF.

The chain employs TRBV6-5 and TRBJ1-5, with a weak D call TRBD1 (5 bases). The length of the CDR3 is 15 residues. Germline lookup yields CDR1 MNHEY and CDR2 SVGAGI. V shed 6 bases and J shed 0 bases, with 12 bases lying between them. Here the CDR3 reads CASSVTGASNQPQHF. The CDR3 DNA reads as TGTGCCAGCAGCGTAACTGGGGCTAGCAATCAGCCCCAGCATTTT.

The chain's CDR3 is CASRQGEGYTF. The CDR3 region has the DNA TGTGCCAGCCGCCAGGGTGAGGGCTACACCTTC. This chain uses TRBV2 with TRBJ1-2; perhaps TRBD1 as D (5 bases). Germline-derived CDR1 and CDR2 are SNHLY and FYNNEI. The CDR3 runs 11 residues. V was pared by 8 bases and J by 8 bases, with 12 bases between.

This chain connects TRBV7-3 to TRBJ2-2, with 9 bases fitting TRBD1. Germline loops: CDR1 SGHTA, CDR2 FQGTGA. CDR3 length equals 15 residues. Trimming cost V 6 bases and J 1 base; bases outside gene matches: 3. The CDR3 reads CASRGTGLNTGELFF. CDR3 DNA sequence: TGTGCCAGCAGAGGGACAGGGTTGAACACCGGGGAGCTGTTTTTT.

This chain's CDR3 is CASSSLGQVGWEQYF. CDR3 bases: TGCGCCAGCAGCTCCCTCGGACAGGTTGGTTGGGAGCAGTACTTC. The rearrangement uses TRBV4-1 and TRBJ2-7; TRBD1 aligns across 7 bases. The V gene end was trimmed by 5 bases and the J gene end by 7 bases; junction bases not matched to a gene: 14. Germline CDR1 MGHRA, CDR2 YSYEKL. The CDR3 sequence is 15 residues long.

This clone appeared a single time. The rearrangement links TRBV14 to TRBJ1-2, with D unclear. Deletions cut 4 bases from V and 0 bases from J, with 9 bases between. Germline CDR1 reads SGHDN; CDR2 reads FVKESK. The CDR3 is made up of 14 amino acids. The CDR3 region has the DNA TGTGCCAGCAGCCCCCGGAGGCCTAACTATGGCTACACCTTC. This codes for CASSPRRPNYGYTF.

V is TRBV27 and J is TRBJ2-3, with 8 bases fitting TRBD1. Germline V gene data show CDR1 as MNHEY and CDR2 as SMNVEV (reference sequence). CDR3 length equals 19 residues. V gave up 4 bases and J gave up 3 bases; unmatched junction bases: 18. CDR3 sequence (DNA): TGTGCCAGCAGTTCAACCTCACATTCCCTCCGGGACAGGACAGATACGCAGTATTTT. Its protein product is CASSSTSHSLRDRTDTQYF.

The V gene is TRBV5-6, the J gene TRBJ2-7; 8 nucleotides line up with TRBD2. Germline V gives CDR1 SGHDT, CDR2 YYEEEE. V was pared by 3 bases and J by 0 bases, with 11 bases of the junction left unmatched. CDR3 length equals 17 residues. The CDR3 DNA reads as TGTGCCAGCAGCTGCGGGGGGCTGCGGGGAAGCTCCTACGAGCAGTACTTC. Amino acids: CASSCGGLRGSSYEQYF.

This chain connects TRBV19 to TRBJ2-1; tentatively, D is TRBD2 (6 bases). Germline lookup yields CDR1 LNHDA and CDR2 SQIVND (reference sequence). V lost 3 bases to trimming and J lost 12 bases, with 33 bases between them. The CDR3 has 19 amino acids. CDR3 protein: CASSMCYGSPFPPAEGQFF. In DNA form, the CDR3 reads TGTGCCAGTAGTATGTGTTACGGGAGTCCATTTCCCCCGGCCGAGGGGCAGTTCTTC.

CDR3 protein: CASSAGTQETQYF. DNA of the CDR3: TGTGCCAGCAGCGCAGGGACACAAGAGACCCAGTACTTC. The chain is built from TRBV9 and TRBJ2-5, with D tentatively TRBD1 (6 bases). V lost 3 bases and J lost 2, with 8 bases in between. This CDR3 has 13 residues. Germline V lookup: CDR1 SGDLS, CDR2 YYNGEE. Combining the CDR3 with reference TRBV9 and TRBJ2-5 gives the whole variable domain DSGVTQTPKHLITATGQRVTLRCSPRSGDLSVYWYQQSLDQGLQFLIQYYNGEERAKGNILERFSAQQFPDLHSELNLSSLELGDSALYFCASSAGTQETQYFGPGTRLLVL.

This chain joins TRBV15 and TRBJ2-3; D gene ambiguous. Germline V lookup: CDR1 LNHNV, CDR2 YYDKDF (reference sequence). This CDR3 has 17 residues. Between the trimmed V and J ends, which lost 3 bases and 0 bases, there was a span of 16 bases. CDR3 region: CATSRRAIAASTDTQYF. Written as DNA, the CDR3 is TGTGCCACCAGCAGGCGTGCGATAGCCGCAAGCACAGATACGCAGTATTTT.

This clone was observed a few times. The CDR3 reads CASSQGGFQETQYF. In nucleotides, the CDR3 is TGCGCCAGCAGCCAAGGAGGGTTTCAGGAGACCCAGTACTTC. The J gene is TRBJ2-5, the V gene TRBV4-1; possibly TRBD2 for D (5 bases). The CDR3 covers 14 residues. The germline CDR1 and CDR2 sequences are MGHRA and YSYEKL. The germline V and J ends were trimmed by 1 base and 5 bases, with 11 bases remaining between them.

The CDR3 is CSVEIRTGIRDEQFF. DNA of the CDR3: TGCAGCGTTGAAATCAGAACCGGGATTCGAGATGAGCAGTTCTTC. J is TRBJ2-1 and V is TRBV29-1, with a weak D call TRBD2 (5 bases). The V and J ends lost 2 bases and 8 bases respectively, with 19 bases between them. The CDR3 is 15 residues long. In germline, CDR1 is SQVTM, CDR2 ANQGSEA.

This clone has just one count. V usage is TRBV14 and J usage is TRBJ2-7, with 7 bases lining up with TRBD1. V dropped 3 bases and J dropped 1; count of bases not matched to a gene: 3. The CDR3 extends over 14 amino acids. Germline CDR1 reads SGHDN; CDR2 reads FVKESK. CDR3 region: CASSQAGGSYEQYF. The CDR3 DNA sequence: TGTGCCAGCAGCCAGGCAGGGGGATCCTACGAGCAGTACTTC.

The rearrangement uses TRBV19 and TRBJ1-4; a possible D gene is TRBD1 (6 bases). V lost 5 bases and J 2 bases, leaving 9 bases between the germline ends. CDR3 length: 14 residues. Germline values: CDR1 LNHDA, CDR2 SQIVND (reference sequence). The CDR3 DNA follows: TGTGCCAGTAGTCACAGGGTGACTAATGAAAAACTGTTTTTT. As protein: CASSHRVTNEKLFF.

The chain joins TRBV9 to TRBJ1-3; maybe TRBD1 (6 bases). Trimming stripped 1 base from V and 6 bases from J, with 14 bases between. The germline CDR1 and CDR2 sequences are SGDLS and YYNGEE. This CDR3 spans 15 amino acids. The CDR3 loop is CASSVHPGHPNTIYF. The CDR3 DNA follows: TGTGCCAGCAGCGTACACCCGGGACACCCAAACACCATATATTTT.